This TCR beta chain was sequenced during a study of shared clonotypes between healthy human individuals. Roughly 90 million PBMCs went into genomic DNA for unsorted samples. The study's findings and limits: The authors sampled blood alone, and tissue repertoires likely differ.

Loaded into unsorted PBMC replicate PCRs was approximately 320 ng DNA, roughly 30,000 T cell genomes. DNA from unsorted PBMC was sequenced on ten immunoSEQ deep assay plates. The method was immunoSEQ multiplex PCR; TCRdb's version includes in-frame clones alone and lacks a portion of them. This table holds fewer than 650,000 clones, 75% to 85% found once. As to this clone: Its specificity is unknown.

The CDR3 consists of 16 residues. J gave up 3 bases and V 4 bases, and 12 bases lay outside the gene matches. CDR1 and CDR2 from the germline V gene are MGHRA and YSYEKL. The chain is built from TRBV4-1 and TRBJ2-7; the match to TRBD1 covers 7 bases. Material: PBMCs. The receptor comes from a woman in her thirties or forties in good health. Some clones in this sample may be carry-over from other donors' samples. CDR3 region: CASSPRQGLLYYEQYF. The CDR3 coding sequence is TGCGCCAGCAGCCCCAGACAGGGCCTCCTGTACTACGAGCAGTACTTC.